This is a list of T cell receptor beta chains from one sample in a study of blood T cell repertoires in COVID-19. Clones were sequenced by immunoSEQ multiplex PCR, and TCRdb holds only the in-frame ones, with some missing. The sample carries 200,000 to 250,000 clones, approximately 81% recorded once. Sequencing was done on a sample of peripheral blood. The receptors here all came from an elderly woman with active or convalescent COVID-19. The CDR3 runs from the conserved cysteine through the conserved F or W. Fields, in order: D gene, J gene, clone size, V gene, CDR3 protein, CDR3 DNA. D genes are given only for firm matches. Rows give clone size only sometimes, using once, few, many, or a class for an expanded clone.

>.|TRBJ2-1|.|TRBV27
CASSLYPSYNEQFF
TGTGCCAGCAGTTTATACCCTAGCTACAATGAGCAGTTCTTC
>.|TRBJ2-3|.|TRBV5-1
CASSLGQTVGTDTQYF
TGCGCCAGCAGCTTGGGACAGACCGTAGGCACAGATACGCAGTATTTT
>.|TRBJ1-1|.|TRBV5-1
CASSLGTPSEAFF
TGCGCCAGCAGCTTGGGGACACCTTCTGAAGCTTTCTTT
>TRBD2|TRBJ2-1|.|TRBV19
CASKRTSGANEQFF
TGTGCCAGTAAAAGAACTAGCGGGGCTAATGAGCAGTTCTTC
>TRBD2|TRBJ2-1|.|TRBV5-1
CASSASSGGAREQFF
TGCGCCAGCAGCGCCTCTAGCGGGGGGGCCAGGGAGCAGTTCTTC
>TRBD2|TRBJ2-2|.|TRBV9
CASSTRGDSHTGELFF
TGTGCCAGCAGCACCCGGGGGGACTCTCACACCGGGGAGCTGTTTTTT
>TRBD1|TRBJ1-2|.|TRBV25-1
CASSDGGGTGRSYTF
TGTGCCAGCAGTGATGGGGGAGGGACAGGGCGAAGCTACACCTTC
>TRBD1|TRBJ1-2|.|TRBV18
CASSPQGTAEYGYTF
TGTGCCAGCTCACCCCAGGGGACAGCAGAATATGGCTACACCTTC
>.|TRBJ2-7|.|TRBV29-1
CSVEAVRLGLYEQYF
TGCAGCGTTGAAGCCGTGAGACTAGGACTATACGAGCAGTACTTC
>TRBD2|TRBJ2-1|.|TRBV19
CASSTGVAGGREQFF
TGTGCCAGTAGTACGGGAGTAGCGGGAGGGCGTGAGCAGTTCTTC
>TRBD1|TRBJ2-7|.|TRBV9
CASSVGTGNIYEQYF
TGTGCCAGCAGCGTAGGGACAGGCAATATTTACGAGCAGTACTTC
>TRBD1|TRBJ2-7|once|TRBV18
CASSPRYGTGVYEQYF
TGTGCCAGCTCACCACGGTACGGGACAGGGGTCTACGAGCAGTACTTC
>.|TRBJ1-6|once|TRBV2
CASSRGGGYNSPLHF
TGTGCCAGCAGCCGCGGGGGGGGCTATAATTCACCCCTCCACTTT
>.|TRBJ1-1|.|TRBV6-5
CASSRTVNTEAFF
TGTGCCAGCAGTAGGACAGTGAACACTGAAGCTTTCTTT
>.|TRBJ1-1|.|TRBV5-1
CASSLGEQQNTEAFF
TGCGCCAGCAGCTTGGGAGAACAGCAGAACACTGAAGCTTTCTTT
>.|TRBJ1-6|.|TRBV9
CASRPGHDNSPLHF
TGTGCCAGCCGCCCAGGGCACGATAATTCACCCCTCCACTTT
>TRBD1|TRBJ2-2|.|TRBV18
CASSPGTDRITGELFF
TGTGCCAGCTCACCCGGAACGGACAGGATCACCGGGGAGCTGTTTTTT
>TRBD2|TRBJ2-5|.|TRBV10-3
CAIGTRMEETQYF
TGTGCCATCGGGACTAGGATGGAGGAGACCCAGTACTTC